The sample holds a few counts of the clone carrying this T cell receptor (beta chain). CDR1 is SGHTA, CDR2 FQGTGA, per germline. The CDR3 runs 17 residues. Trimming shortened V by 5 bases and J by 1 base, and 18 bases separated the two germline ends. The sample comes from a study of T-cell memory formation after mild COVID-19. TCRdb itself ran the 5' RACE reads through MiXCR, one entry per CDR3 protein. Seen here are approximately 390,000 distinct CDR3 sequences, 16% observed once, and the top ten hold around a fifth. Source material: PBMCs or a T cell subset sorted from them (not recorded which). The source of this sequence is a man between 18 and 35 years old who had mild COVID-19 (a few samples of this study predate the infection). Cell type and time point are not known. This sequence joins TRBV7-3 and TRBJ2-1; maybe TRBD2 (5 bases). CDR3 sequence (DNA): TGTGCCAGCAGCCCCCGGGGTAGTCAGGTTTCCTACAATGAGCAGTTCTTC. As protein: CASSPRGSQVSYNEQFF.